This T cell receptor beta chain was found in a study of OX40 agonist ivuxolimab in advanced cancers. Study summary: Males comprised around 80% of the group, whose mean age was about 62 years (range roughly 20 to 85). General observations from the study: Undetermined was the antigen specificity of the expanded peripheral T cells. Researchers report that CD8+ T cells had, on average, more expanded clones than CD4+.

The CDR3 totals 18 residues. J was trimmed by 2 bases and V by 2 bases; bases with no gene match: 10. CDR1 and CDR2 from the germline V gene are SGHRS and YFSETQ. Profiling relied on immunoSEQ multiplex PCR, and the TCRdb table lists in-frame clones only, not all of them. The sample has some 90,000 clones, 87% seen once; the top ten hold about 4%. Autoimmune disease history or systemic immunosuppression disqualified patients. Concerning this clone: Antigen: not known.

The sequences come from CD4+ or CD8+ T cells sorted from blood, collected in a trial of the OX40 agonist ivuxolimab. V is TRBV5-1 and J is TRBJ2-2, with 9 bases aligning to TRBD1. This receptor was identified in an adult with an advanced solid tumor such as melanoma, head and neck, liver or kidney cancer. CDR3 loop: CASSFETGGWYNTGELFF. DNA of the CDR3: TGCGCCAGCAGCTTTGAAACAGGGGGCTGGTATAACACCGGGGAGCTGTTTTTT. The full variable domain, its missing parts supplied by reference TRBV5-1 and TRBJ2-2, is KAGVTQTPRYLIKTRGQQVTLSCSPISGHRSVSWYQQTPGQGLQFLFEYFSETQRNKGNFPGRFSGRQFSNSRSEMNVSTLELGDSALYLCASSFETGGWYNTGELFFGEGSRLTVL.